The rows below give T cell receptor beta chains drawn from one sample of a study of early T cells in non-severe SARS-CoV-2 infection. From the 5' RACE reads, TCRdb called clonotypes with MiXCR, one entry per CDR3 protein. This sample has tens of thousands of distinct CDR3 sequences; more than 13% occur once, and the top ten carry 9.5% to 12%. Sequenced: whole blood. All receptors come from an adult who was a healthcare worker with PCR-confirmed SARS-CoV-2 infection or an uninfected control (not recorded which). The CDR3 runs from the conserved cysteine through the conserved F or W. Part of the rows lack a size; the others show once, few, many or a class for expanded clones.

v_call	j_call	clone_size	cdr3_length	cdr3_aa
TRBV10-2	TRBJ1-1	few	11	CASRSGGVAFF
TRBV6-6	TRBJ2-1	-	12	CASSPIDNEQFF
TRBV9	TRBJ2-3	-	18	CASSHGTSGGAGTDTQYF
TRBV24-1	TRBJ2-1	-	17	CATSEPNRGLSYNEQFF
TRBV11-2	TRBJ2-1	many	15	CASSLDQRQGNEQFF
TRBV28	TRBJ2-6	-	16	CASRASRGSGANVLTF
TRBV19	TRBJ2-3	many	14	CASSELSSTDTQYF
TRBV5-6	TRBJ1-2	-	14	CASSLGQDPYGYTF
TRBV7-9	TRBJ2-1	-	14	CASSLISRGDEQFF
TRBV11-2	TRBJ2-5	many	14	CASSFRTTQETQYF
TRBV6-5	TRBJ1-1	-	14	CASRPPGGNTEAFF
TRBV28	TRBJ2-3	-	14	CASSQPRGEDTQYF
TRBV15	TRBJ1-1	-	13	CATSSRENTEAFF
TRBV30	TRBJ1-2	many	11	CAWSVDYGYTF
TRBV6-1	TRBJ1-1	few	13	CASRLDLNTEAFF
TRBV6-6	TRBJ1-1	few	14	CASSYSQGLTEAFF
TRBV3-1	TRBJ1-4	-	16	CASSQTGVGANEKLFF
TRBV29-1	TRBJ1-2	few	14	CSVADRVYKDGYTF
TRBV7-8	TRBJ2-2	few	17	CASSLSLRDRVTGELFF
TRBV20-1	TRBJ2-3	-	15	CSARRGEHYTDTQYF
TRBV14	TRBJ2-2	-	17	CASSQDEDWRRTGELFF
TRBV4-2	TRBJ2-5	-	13	CASSQRPGEAQYF
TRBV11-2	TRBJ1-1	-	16	CASSPRLGSFGTEAFF